Listed here are 14 T cell receptor beta chains from one sample, sequenced in a study of blood T cell repertoires in COVID-19. Sequenced by immunoSEQ multiplex PCR; TCRdb stores in-frame clones only, minus some. The table records approximately 150,000 clones, about four fifths of them present only once. The sample was peripheral blood. The receptors stem from a man between 65 and 85 years old who had recovered from COVID-19.

The rearrangement joins TRBV5-1 to TRBJ2-7; a weak D match, TRBD1 (5 bases). The CDR3 sequence is 14 residues long. The V gene's germline CDR1 is SGHRS and CDR2 YFSETQ. The V and J ends lost 7 bases and 2 bases respectively, with 16 bases between them. The CDR3 coding sequence is TGCGCCAGCTCTATGACAGACTTCACCTACGAGCAGTACTTC. Amino acids: CASSMTDFTYEQYF.

The chain couples TRBV7-6 to TRBJ1-1; TRBD1 matches at 7 bases. This CDR3 has 16 amino acids. Per germline, CDR1 SGHVS and CDR2 FNYEAQ. Trimming took 4 bases from V and 0 from J; bases not matched to a gene: 8. CDR3 residues: CASSSNTRGVNTEAFF. In DNA, the CDR3 is TGTGCCAGCAGCTCGAATACCAGGGGGGTGAACACTGAAGCTTTCTTT.

This clone was observed a handful of times. The rearrangement uses TRBV18 and TRBJ2-7; 9 bases line up with TRBD1. The CDR3 covers 14 residues. Germline lookup yields CDR1 KGHSH and CDR2 LQKENI. Trimming took 2 bases from V and 3 from J; bases not matched to a gene: 2. CDR3 protein: CASSPDRGYYEQYF. The CDR3 nucleotides are TGTGCCAGCTCACCAGACAGGGGGTACTACGAGCAGTACTTC.

This sequence joins TRBV4-3 and TRBJ2-7, with a possible D match to TRBD1 (6 bases). CDR1 is LGHNA, CDR2 YSLEER, per germline. Trimming removed 0 bases from V and 4 bases from J, with 13 bases in between. This CDR3 is 15 amino acids long. CDR3 loop: CASSQDPQGLYEQYF. The CDR3 DNA reads as TGCGCCAGCAGCCAAGACCCCCAGGGGTTATACGAGCAGTACTTC.

The J gene is TRBJ2-1, the V gene TRBV7-2, with D maybe TRBD2 (6 bases). This CDR3 comprises 15 residues. The germline CDR1 and CDR2 sequences are SGHTA and FQGNSA. V was pared by 5 bases and J by 7 bases, with 18 bases between. The CDR3 DNA follows: TGTGCCAGCAGCCTGGGCGGGGTTGGGGGGAATGAGCAGTTCTTC. Its protein product is CASSLGGVGGNEQFF. Combining the CDR3 with reference TRBV7-2 and TRBJ2-1 gives the whole variable domain GAGVSQSPSNKVTEKGKDVELRCDPISGHTALYWYRQSLGQGLEFLIYFQGNSAPDKSGLPSDRFSAERTGGSVSTLTIQRTQQEDSAVYLCASSLGGVGGNEQFFGPGTRLTVL.

The rearrangement uses TRBV29-1 and TRBJ1-1; the D gene is possibly TRBD1 (6 bases). Germline V CDR1 and CDR2: SQVTM, ANQGSEA. Trimming removed 3 bases from V and 1 base from J, with 12 bases in between. The CDR3 consists of 14 residues. DNA for the CDR3: TGCAGCGTTGATTGGGCAGGGGAGAACACTGAAGCTTTCTTT. Its protein is CSVDWAGENTEAFF.

The count of this clone is one. The V call is TRBV12-5, the J call TRBJ2-7; 11 bases agree with TRBD1. CDR3 length: 16 amino acids. V trimming: 1 base; J trimming: 2 bases; junction bases outside the gene matches: 4. The germline V gene has CDR1 LGHNT and CDR2 FRNRAP. CDR3 region: CASGLDRTGGTYEQYF. The CDR3 nucleotides read TGTGCTAGTGGTTTGGACCGGACAGGGGGCACCTACGAGCAGTACTTC.

V and J are TRBV18 and TRBJ2-7, with a weak D call TRBD2 (6 bases). V lost 1 base to trimming and J lost 0 bases, with 7 bases between them. The CDR3 totals 14 residues. Germline CDR1 is KGHSH and CDR2 is LQKENI. CDR3 region: CASSPLAVSYEQYF. Written as DNA, the CDR3 is TGTGCCAGCTCACCACTAGCGGTCTCCTACGAGCAGTACTTC.

This chain uses TRBV4-1 with TRBJ1-5; 7 positions agree with TRBD1. Per germline, CDR1 MGHRA and CDR2 YSYEKL. The CDR3 spans 15 residues. The trim removed 4 bases at V and 6 bases at J, leaving 9 bases unmatched. CDR3 sequence (DNA): TGCGCCAGCAGCCCCGGACAGGATTATCGTCAGCCCCAGCATTTT. Translation gives CASSPGQDYRQPQHF.

This chain joins TRBV10-3 and TRBJ2-7; maybe TRBD1 (6 bases). The CDR3 is 14 residues long. Trimming stripped 2 bases from V and 6 bases from J, with 14 bases between. Germline CDR1 is ENHRY and CDR2 is SYGVKD. The chain's CDR3 is CAISEPQGFSEQYF. CDR3 coding DNA: TGTGCCATCAGTGAGCCCCAGGGGTTCTCCGAGCAGTACTTC.

The J gene is TRBJ2-7, the V gene TRBV5-1, with 9 positions matching TRBD1. Germline V gene sequence: CDR1 SGHRS, CDR2 YFSETQ. V shed 2 bases, J shed 3 bases, and the junction held 6 bases outside the gene matches. CDR3 length: 15 residues. CDR3 in DNA: TGCGCCAGCAGCTTTACGACAGGGGGGAACTACGAGCAGTACTTC. It yields the protein CASSFTTGGNYEQYF.

The rearrangement uses TRBV6-2 or TRBV6-3 and TRBJ2-5, with D unresolved. The CDR3 has 19 amino acids. V shed 0 bases and J shed 0 bases, with 20 bases lying between them. Germline loops: CDR1 MNHEY, CDR2 SVGEGT. CDR3 in DNA: TGTGCCAGCAGTTACTCGGCGGCAGAAGTCCTAAGGAACCAAGAGACCCAGTACTTC. Translated, it gives CASSYSAAEVLRNQETQYF.

In its sample, this clone was seen many times. The chain couples TRBV29-1 to TRBJ2-2; 10 bases align to TRBD1. Germline V gene lookup returns CDR1 SQVTM and CDR2 ANQGSEA. The V and J ends lost 7 bases and 2 bases, in that order; junction bases with no gene match: 4. The CDR3 is made up of 14 amino acids. CDR3 residues: CSGRQGANTGELFF. The CDR3 nucleotides read TGCAGCGGTAGACAGGGGGCAAACACCGGGGAGCTGTTTTTT.

The chain recombines TRBV7-7 with TRBJ2-5; the D is unclear. The CDR3 is 15 residues long. Trimming removed 0 bases from V and 2 bases from J, with 10 bases in between. Germline V gives CDR1 SSHAT, CDR2 FNYEAQ (reference sequence). The CDR3 here is CASSLAAAEQETQYF. The CDR3 coding sequence is TGTGCCAGCAGCTTAGCGGCTGCTGAACAAGAGACCCAGTACTTC.